The rows below give T cell receptor beta chains drawn from one sample of a study of T cell responses to AZD1222 COVID-19 vaccine. Generated by immunoSEQ multiplex PCR, the TCRdb table keeps only in-frame clones and is missing some. The repertoire holds more than 95,000 clones, with roughly 84% as singletons. Here the sequenced sample was peripheral blood, taken on day 0 of AZD1222 vaccination. Receptors were obtained from an adult in good health. Both conserved end residues are part of each CDR3. The order of the fields is clone size, J gene, V gene, D gene, CDR3 protein, CDR3 DNA. D genes are given only for firm matches. Not all rows give a size; the values are once, few, many and, for expanded clones, a class.

size: -; J: TRBJ2-1; V: TRBV5-1; D: -; CDR3: CASSATGAIYNEQFF; DNA: TGCGCCAGCAGCGCTACGGGGGCGATCTACAATGAGCAGTTCTTC
size: -; J: TRBJ1-2; V: TRBV4-1; D: -; CDR3: CASSHVGADYGYTF; DNA: TGCGCCAGCAGCCACGTGGGCGCCGACTATGGCTACACCTTC
size: -; J: TRBJ2-4; V: TRBV6-5; D: TRBD1; CDR3: CASSTTGTHIQYF; DNA: TGTGCCAGCAGTACGACAGGGACACACATTCAGTACTTC
size: -; J: TRBJ1-2; V: TRBV20-1; D: -; CDR3: CSGDGVYGYTF; DNA: TGCAGTGGCGACGGAGTCTATGGCTACACCTTC
size: -; J: TRBJ1-5; V: TRBV30; D: -; CDR3: CAWSDPGDQPQHF; DNA: TGTGCCTGGAGCGACCCAGGGGATCAGCCCCAGCATTTT
size: -; J: TRBJ1-3; V: TRBV9; D: -; CDR3: CASSVGSRVGNTIYF; DNA: TGTGCCAGCAGCGTAGGTTCCCGGGTGGGGAACACCATATATTTT
size: -; J: TRBJ2-7; V: TRBV7-8; D: -; CDR3: CASTKHPGTGPYEQYF; DNA: TGTGCCAGCACCAAACACCCCGGGACGGGGCCCTACGAGCAGTACTTC
size: -; J: TRBJ1-3; V: TRBV18; D: -; CDR3: CASSPSPGLGNTIYF; DNA: TGTGCCAGCTCGCCTTCGCCAGGGCTGGGAAACACCATATATTTT
size: -; J: TRBJ2-4; V: TRBV7-9; D: TRBD1; CDR3: CASSRQGGNIQYF; DNA: TGTGCCAGCAGCCGACAGGGGGGAAACATTCAGTACTTC
size: -; J: TRBJ1-5; V: TRBV27; D: -; CDR3: CASSYDGTEPQHF; DNA: TGTGCCAGCAGTTATGACGGTACTGAGCCCCAGCATTTT
size: -; J: TRBJ2-7; V: TRBV4-2; D: TRBD2; CDR3: CASSQVALAGSPYAYEQYF; DNA: TGTGCCAGCAGCCAAGTTGCTCTAGCGGGATCCCCGTACGCCTACGAGCAGTACTTC
size: -; J: TRBJ1-4; V: TRBV4-1; D: -; CDR3: CASSQPGITNEKLFF; DNA: TGCGCCAGCAGCCAACCAGGGATTACTAATGAAAAACTGTTTTTT
size: -; J: TRBJ1-2; V: TRBV7-9; D: -; CDR3: CASSSGLNYGYTF; DNA: TGTGCCAGCAGCTCTGGCCTCAACTATGGCTACACCTTC
size: -; J: TRBJ2-7; V: TRBV25-1; D: -; CDR3: CASSEPLGDRYEQYF; DNA: TGTGCCAGCAGTGAACCACTAGGGGATCGCTACGAGCAGTACTTC
size: -; J: TRBJ2-7; V: TRBV12-3/TRBV12-4; D: -; CDR3: CASSHTGYEQYF; DNA: TGTGCCAGCAGTCACACAGGGTACGAGCAGTACTTC
size: -; J: TRBJ2-2; V: TRBV5-1; D: TRBD1; CDR3: CASSQTGDTGELFF; DNA: TGCGCCAGCAGTCAGACAGGGGACACCGGGGAGCTGTTTTTT
size: -; J: TRBJ2-5; V: TRBV4-1; D: -; CDR3: CASRRSPRGETQYF; DNA: TGCGCCAGCAGGCGGAGCCCCAGGGGAGAGACCCAGTACTTC
size: few; J: TRBJ2-7; V: TRBV12-3/TRBV12-4; D: -; CDR3: CASSFVSYEQYF; DNA: TGTGCCAGCAGTTTTGTGTCCTACGAGCAGTACTTC
size: -; J: TRBJ2-1; V: TRBV24-1; D: -; CDR3: CATSDLTANEQFF; DNA: TGTGCCACCAGTGATTTGACGGCGAATGAGCAGTTCTTC
size: -; J: TRBJ2-2; V: TRBV19; D: -; CDR3: CASNRGDTGELFF; DNA: TGTGCCAGTAATCGCGGAGACACCGGGGAGCTGTTTTTT
size: few; J: TRBJ1-2; V: TRBV21-1; D: -; CDR3: CATPKTGNGYTF; DNA: TGTGCCACCCCTAAGACAGGGAATGGCTACACCTTC
size: -; J: TRBJ2-1; V: TRBV27; D: TRBD2; CDR3: CASSRRLAGSYNEQFF; DNA: TGTGCCAGCAGTAGGAGACTAGCGGGTTCCTACAATGAGCAGTTCTTC
size: -; J: TRBJ1-2; V: TRBV19; D: -; CDR3: CASRSATALYGYTF; DNA: TGTGCCAGTAGAAGCGCGACAGCGCTCTATGGCTACACCTTC
size: -; J: TRBJ2-7; V: TRBV3-1/TRBV3-2; D: -; CDR3: CASSQAGQGKRPYEQYF; DNA: TGTGCCAGCAGCCAAGCGGGGCAGGGGAAAAGGCCCTACGAGCAGTACTTC
size: -; J: TRBJ1-4; V: TRBV12-3/TRBV12-4; D: TRBD1; CDR3: CASGDSGGEKLFF; DNA: TGTGCCAGCGGGGACAGCGGGGGGGAAAAACTGTTTTTT
size: -; J: TRBJ2-3; V: TRBV10-3; D: -; CDR3: CAISPSMDGAQTQYF; DNA: TGTGCCATCAGTCCCTCTATGGACGGCGCCCAGACGCAGTATTTT
size: -; J: TRBJ1-5; V: TRBV19; D: -; CDR3: CASSIASYSNQPQHF; DNA: TGTGCCAGTAGTATAGCCTCGTATAGCAATCAGCCCCAGCATTTT
size: once; J: TRBJ2-7; V: TRBV21-1; D: -; CDR3: CASSKDGTSLCEQYF; DNA: TGTGCCAGCAGCAAAGATGGGACATCCCTCTGCGAGCAGTACTTC
size: few; J: TRBJ1-5; V: TRBV28; D: -; CDR3: CASSAQVNQPQHF; DNA: TGTGCCAGCAGTGCACAGGTCAATCAGCCCCAGCATTTT
size: -; J: TRBJ2-7; V: TRBV21-1; D: -; CDR3: CASSSQTGPTYEQYF; DNA: TGTGCCAGCAGCTCGCAAACAGGGCCCACCTACGAGCAGTACTTC
size: -; J: TRBJ2-1; V: TRBV15; D: -; CDR3: CATSRLDRYNEQFF; DNA: TGTGCCACCAGCAGACTGGACAGATACAATGAGCAGTTCTTC
size: -; J: TRBJ1-1; V: TRBV6-5; D: -; CDR3: CASSYGAGRSAEAFF; DNA: TGTGCCAGCAGTTACGGGGCAGGACGGTCGGCTGAAGCTTTCTTT
size: -; J: TRBJ1-1; V: TRBV14; D: -; CDR3: CASSQGRYGTEAFF; DNA: TGTGCCAGCAGCCAAGGGAGGTACGGCACTGAAGCTTTCTTT
size: -; J: TRBJ1-1; V: TRBV6-4; D: -; CDR3: CASRSGVSNTEAFF; DNA: TGTGCCAGCAGATCAGGGGTCTCGAACACTGAAGCTTTCTTT
size: -; J: TRBJ2-7; V: TRBV7-6; D: -; CDR3: CASSPGGGSYEQYF; DNA: TGTGCCAGCAGCCCAGGGGGGGGCTCCTACGAGCAGTACTTC
size: once; J: TRBJ1-3; V: TRBV2; D: TRBD1; CDR3: CASSDRGSGNTIYF; DNA: TGTGCCAGCAGCGACAGGGGTTCAGGAAACACCATATATTTT